A selection of T cell receptor beta chains follows, all from one sample in a study of T cells after posttransplantation cyclophosphamide. Clones were read by immunoSEQ multiplex PCR, and TCRdb kept only the in-frame ones, dropping some. The sample has tens of thousands of clones, approximately 90% seen once; the top ten hold 1.9%. Sequences were derived from PBMCs, sampled approximately twelve months after allogeneic stem cell transplant with calcineurin inhibitor and methotrexate. The receptors here all came from a female patient aged 25-39 years who received an allogeneic stem cell transplant from an unrelated donor, was CMV-positive, and had acute and chronic GVHD. Some T cells may have come from the graft donor. Each CDR3 is given with its conserved first and last residue. Fields, in order: J gene, D gene, V gene, CDR3 protein. The D gene is left open where the match is weak.

>TRBJ1-1|NA|TRBV25-1
CASPGITEAFF
>TRBJ2-5|NA|TRBV4-1
CASSLETGLWETQYF
>TRBJ2-1|TRBD2|TRBV13
CASSFSGRRGISEQFF
>TRBJ2-1|NA|TRBV7-2
CASSLFRDTSYNEQFF
>TRBJ2-7|NA|TRBV19
CASSISDSTSYEQYF
>TRBJ1-5|NA|TRBV7-2
CASSPKGGNQPQHF
>TRBJ2-1|NA|TRBV27
CASSFLRGSRRIF
>TRBJ2-2|TRBD2|TRBV27
CASTGTSANTGELFF
>TRBJ2-3|NA|TRBV19
CASSIQGRGADTQYF
>TRBJ1-5|NA|TRBV10-1
CASVPIPHHFGQFNQPQHF
>TRBJ2-3|TRBD2|TRBV6-4
CASSDSAGGPEDTQYF
>TRBJ2-5|NA|TRBV27
CASSSPSRVGETQYF
>TRBJ2-3|NA|TRBV4-3
CASSQPYRADTQYF
>TRBJ2-2|TRBD2|TRBV4-3
CASSQDPPGGRGTGELFF
>TRBJ1-2|TRBD1|TRBV4-3
CASSPPNTGGDGYTF
>TRBJ2-1|TRBD2|TRBV5-1
CASSLGTSNEQFF
>TRBJ2-7|NA|TRBV5-6
CASRSQGLGEQYF
>TRBJ1-6|TRBD1|TRBV6-1
CASSETGRSPLHF
>TRBJ2-3|TRBD2|TRBV9
CASTPTVGLAGGTQYF
>TRBJ2-7|NA|TRBV19
CASSGGEYEQYF
>TRBJ1-6|TRBD1|TRBV7-9
CASSRDRNNSPLHF
>TRBJ1-1|NA|TRBV29-1
CSASRNTEAFF
>TRBJ2-2|NA|TRBV5-1
CASSFSGGSGELFF
>TRBJ1-2|NA|TRBV27
CASSSLGEFYGYTF
>TRBJ2-7|NA|TRBV7-2
CASSQGPDSSYEQYF
>TRBJ2-1|NA|TRBV7-9
CASSLVRGANGYNEQFF
>TRBJ2-2|TRBD2|TRBV18
CASSPPGLAVTGELFF
>TRBJ2-2|NA|TRBV4-2
CASSQGSLGDGELFF
>TRBJ2-3|NA|TRBV9
CASSVGGGGLITDTQYF
>TRBJ2-2|NA|TRBV19
CATSGGELFF
>TRBJ2-1|TRBD2|TRBV27
CATGPGLAGVRGSYNEQFF
>TRBJ1-1|NA|TRBV29-1
CSSGYEAFF
>TRBJ2-3|TRBD2|TRBV6-4
CASSEGLAGVRMYF
>TRBJ1-6|NA|TRBV19
CASSTRDKRDSPLHF
>TRBJ2-6|TRBD1|TRBV9
CASSPTDRSGSGANVLTF
>TRBJ1-5|NA|TRBV4-1
CASSQVPGDSNQPQHF
>TRBJ1-5|TRBD1|TRBV19
CASSRGRTGGSNQPQHF
>TRBJ1-1|NA|TRBV5-1
CASSLAVRGRRGTEAFF
>TRBJ2-5|NA|TRBV7-6
CASSPNQETQYF
>TRBJ2-1|TRBD1|TRBV6-5
CASSPGQGPYNEQFF
>TRBJ2-5|TRBD2|TRBV28
CASSLLIAGGRETQYF
>TRBJ2-5|NA|TRBV5-4
CASSFSLAQETQYF
>NA|TRBD1|TRBV27
CASSLYLTGNYEQYF
>TRBJ2-7|TRBD1|TRBV19
CASSPLNRGPRDEQYF
>TRBJ2-7|NA|TRBV5-5
CASSLRRTDYRSEQYF
>TRBJ2-1|TRBD2|TRBV2
CASRVAGNLYNEQFF
>TRBJ2-7|NA|TRBV5-8
CASSLWSGIEQYF